This T cell receptor beta chain was observed in a study of spatial heterogeneity in lung cancer (dated by TCRdb to about 2019). A note on the overall study: Beta-chain transcripts were consistently detected in greater numbers than alpha-chain transcripts, which likely reflected higher beta-chain transcript abundance. In the raw uncorrected reads, each unique combination of TCR and UMI appeared more than ten times on average. TCR alpha and beta repertoires were quantitatively compared across multiple tumor regions, matched nontumor lung and blood in non-small cell lung cancer. The study linked features of the TCR repertoire to counts of nonsynonymous mutations, which were determined by whole-exome sequencing of tumor tissue. Both alpha and beta chains were TCR-sequenced in 210 or so tumor regions, 64 matched nontumor lung samples and over 55 PBMC samples obtained at surgery.

The meaning of the sample's time point label: sample taken at primary tumor resection. TCR sequencing used whole RNA extracted from tumor and nontumor lung tissue, or from cryopreserved PBMC samples, without cell sorting. The donors were 70 or so patients from the lung TRACERx cohort who had early-stage, untreated non-small cell lung cancer. Only patients with enough RNA available from two or more tumor regions were chosen for TCR sequencing. Based on the germline V gene, the CDR1 and CDR2 sequences are MGHRA and YSYEKL. The CDR3 runs 18 amino acids, cysteine and phenylalanine included. Left in the record is the CDR3 DNA by itself, 54 bases read in frame from the first base. Cut back by 2 bases and 0 bases, the V and J ends lie 18 bases apart. Overall study results and their limits: Additional single-cell paired TCR alpha and beta sequencing was considered necessary to confirm, at a functional level, the hypothesis that regional TCRs recognize regional mutations. Ubiquitous expanded tumor TCRs were detected in blood more often at tumor resection than at routine follow-up.

With respect to this clonotype: Its target antigen remains unknown. No base qualities exist here, and no much larger clone lies one base off it.

The library relied on 5' RACE. The run used a NextSeq 500. The TCR library protocol attached a unique molecular identifier to each TCR cDNA molecule to allow correction of PCR and sequencing errors. Per the source publication's procedure: TCR identification, UMI-based error correction and CDR3 extraction were performed with Decombinator tools. TCRs above a frequency of 2 per 1,000, corresponding to the top 1% of the tumor frequency distribution, were defined as expanded. Renyi diversity was computed with the R vegan package after each repertoire had been subsampled 100 times to 5,000 TCRs. CDR3 similarity networks were built from amino acid triplet string-kernel similarity, with CDR3s being connected when pairwise similarity was above 0.82. TCRdb passed the public sequencing reads through fastp at Q25 and MiXCR, retaining productive beta sequences. Each CDR3 protein appears once, grouped with its most common genes and DNA. The V and J calls here are based on TCRdb, not the publication. Present in this sample are approximately 40,000 distinct CDR3 sequences, approximately 7% of which were seen just once. The top ten clonotypes cover around 42% of the sample.

The sample consisted of PBMCs, taken at surgery. The chain is encoded by TRBV4-1 joined to TRBJ2-3; too little of a D gene remains to name it. This receptor was obtained from a female donor with early-stage non-small cell lung cancer. The sequenced DNA: TGCGCCAGCAGCCAAAGATCCCCCCAGTCGAGTAGCACAGATACGCAGTATTTT. It codes for CASSQRSPQSSSTDTQYF.